Each of the 8 T cell receptor beta chains below was sequenced from the same sample in a study of CD4+ T cells in melanoma (dated by TCRdb to the early 2020s). Receptors were amplified or captured by the immunoSEQ multiplex PCR assay. Drawn from immuneACCESS, this table holds only the in-frame rearrangements with V and J called that TCRdb kept. Clones are partly lost; checked studies trace under half to an unresolved V gene and leave the rest unexplained. This sample comprises some 120,000 clones, 92% of them detected only once. The ten most abundant clones make up 2.5% to 3.5% of the sample. Sequenced sample: peripheral blood. The receptors here all came from a human donor with melanoma.

CDR3 in amino acids: CASSLVSGRRSEQFF. DNA of the CDR3: TGTGCCAGCAGCTTAGTTAGCGGGAGAAGAAGCGAGCAGTTCTTC. The chain links TRBV7-6 to TRBJ2-1, with 9 nucleotides matching TRBD2. The CDR3 totals 15 residues. The V segment lost 1 base and the J segment 10 bases; nucleotides outside the gene matches: 8. CDR1 is SGHVS and CDR2 is FNYEAQ in the germline V gene.

CDR3 residues: CASSHSGTWNNNEQFF. In DNA form, the CDR3 reads TGTGCCAGCAGCCACTCCGGGACTTGGAATAACAATGAGCAGTTCTTC. The chain is built from TRBV13 and TRBJ2-1; weak D call: TRBD2 (6 bases). Trimming shortened V by 5 bases and J by 5 bases, and 19 bases separated the two germline ends. CDR1 is PRHDT and CDR2 is FYEKMQ in the germline V gene (reference sequence). The CDR3 covers 16 residues.

The rearrangement joins TRBV30 to TRBJ2-5; 7 bases map to TRBD2. The CDR3 is 14 amino acids. Germline assignment: CDR1 GTSNPN and CDR2 SVGIG (reference sequence). The V segment lost 2 bases and the J segment 9 bases; nucleotides outside the gene matches: 12. The CDR3 DNA follows: TGTGCCTGGAGTCCAGCTCGGACTAGGGCGGCCCAGTACTTC. Protein product: CAWSPARTRAAQYF.

CDR3 coding DNA: TGCAGCGTTGAAGAAGCCCAGGCGGGGCTGTTTTTT. It translates to CSVEEAQAGLFF. The chain recombines TRBV29-1 with TRBJ2-2; D is possibly TRBD2 (5 bases). Between the trimmed V and J ends, which lost 0 bases and 13 bases, there was a span of 12 bases. The V gene's germline CDR1 is SQVTM and CDR2 ANQGSEA. This CDR3 is built from 12 residues.

This clone came up once. The rearrangement uses TRBV5-6 and TRBJ1-6; TRBD1 matches at 8 bases. Germline CDR1 and CDR2: SGHDT and YYEEEE. The V segment lost 4 bases and the J segment 5 bases; nucleotides outside the gene matches: 5. The CDR3 has 15 amino acids. The CDR3 here is CASSRRDRNNSPLHF. DNA of the CDR3: TGTGCCAGCAGCCGCCGGGACAGGAATAATTCACCCCTCCACTTT.

The chain links TRBV2 to TRBJ1-1, with TRBD1 identical over 7 bases. Germline values: CDR1 SNHLY, CDR2 FYNNEI. V lost 5 bases and J lost 5; bases outside the gene matches: 5. The CDR3 spans 13 residues. The CDR3 protein is CASSTGAGTEAFF. DNA for the CDR3: TGTGCCAGCAGTACAGGGGCGGGGACTGAAGCTTTCTTT.

The chain has TRBV7-9 and TRBJ2-1; 11 nucleotides line up with TRBD2. The germline V gene encodes CDR1 SEHNR and CDR2 FQNEAQ (reference sequence). There are 17 residues in the CDR3. V was pared by 0 bases and J by 9 bases, with 10 bases of the junction left unmatched. The CDR3 coding sequence is TGTGCCAGCAGCTTAGCGATTAGCGGGAGGGCCTGGGTTGAGCAGTTCTTC. Encoded protein: CASSLAISGRAWVEQFF.

This rearrangement joins TRBV2 to TRBJ1-2; 9 bases line up with TRBD1. The germline CDR1 and CDR2 sequences are SNHLY and FYNNEI. This CDR3 has 14 amino acids. Trimming removed 1 base from V and 7 bases from J; junction bases left unmatched: 4. The CDR3 region has the DNA TGTGCCAGCAGTGAAGACAGGGGGCTCGGTGGCTACACCTTC. It yields the protein CASSEDRGLGGYTF.